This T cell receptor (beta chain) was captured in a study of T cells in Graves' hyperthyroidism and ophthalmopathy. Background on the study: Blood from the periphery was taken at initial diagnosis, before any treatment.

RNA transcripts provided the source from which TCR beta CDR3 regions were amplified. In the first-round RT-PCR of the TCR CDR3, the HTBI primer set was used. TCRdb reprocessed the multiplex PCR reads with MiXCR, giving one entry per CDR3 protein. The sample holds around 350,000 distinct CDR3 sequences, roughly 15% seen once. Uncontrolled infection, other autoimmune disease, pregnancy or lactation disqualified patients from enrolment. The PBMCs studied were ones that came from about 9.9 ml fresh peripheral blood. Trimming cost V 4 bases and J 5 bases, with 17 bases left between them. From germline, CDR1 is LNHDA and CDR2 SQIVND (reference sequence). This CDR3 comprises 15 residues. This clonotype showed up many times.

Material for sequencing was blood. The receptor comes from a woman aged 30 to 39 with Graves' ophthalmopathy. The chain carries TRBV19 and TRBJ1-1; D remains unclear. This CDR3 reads CASSSALQRDTEAFF. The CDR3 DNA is TGTGCCAGTAGTAGCGCCCTTCAGAGGGATACTGAAGCTTTCTTT.